Listed here are 30 T cell receptor beta chains from one sample, sequenced in a study of shared clonotypes between healthy human individuals (dated by TCRdb to 2020 to 2022). Receptor libraries were prepared by the immunoSEQ multiplex PCR assay. TCRdb retrieved this table from immuneACCESS and kept in-frame rearrangements only. Not all clones are present; in checked studies, unresolved V genes account for under half, and no reason is known for the remainder. This sample holds approximately 530,000 clones; 95% to 97% were observed only once. The top ten clones comprise about 0.06% of the sample. The specimen was naive CD4+ T cells sorted from blood. Explained via the paper, the cell subset or site label denotes: CD45RA+ positively selected. Every receptor here comes from a woman younger than 45 in good health.

Points on this clone: Other nucleotide sequences from this sample produce the same CDR3. This chain joins TRBV7-2 and TRBJ1-1; D is possibly TRBD1 (5 bases). V lost 2 bases, J lost 1 base, and 8 bases lay in between. The CDR3 is made up of 14 amino acids. Germline CDR1 reads SGHTA; CDR2 reads FQGNSA. The DNA of the CDR3 is TGTGCCAGCAGCTTATTCGGGGGGAACACTGAAGCTTTCTTT. It translates to CASSLFGGNTEAFF.

The V and J genes are TRBV11-2 and TRBJ2-6; D gene ambiguous. Trimming cost V 6 bases and J 1 base, with 13 bases left between them. From germline, CDR1 is SGHAT and CDR2 FQNNGV. There are 16 residues in the CDR3. The CDR3 DNA reads as TGTGCCAGCAGACGGGCCGGTAGGTCTGGGGCCAACGTCCTGACTTTC. As protein: CASRRAGRSGANVLTF.

CDR3 protein: CASSLEISTYEQYF. The CDR3 region has the DNA TGTGCCAGCAGTTTAGAAATTAGCACCTACGAGCAGTACTTC. The genes are TRBV28 and TRBJ2-7; D not resolved. Germline CDR1 is MDHEN and CDR2 is SYDVKM. The CDR3 consists of 14 residues. Trimming took off 2 bases at V and 2 bases at J, with 10 bases between the two ends.

This chain connects TRBV25-1 to TRBJ2-1; D possibly matches TRBD1 or TRBD2 (6 bases each). V lost 1 base to trimming and J lost 7 bases, with 14 bases between them. From germline, CDR1 is MGHDK and CDR2 SYGVNS. This CDR3 contains 15 residues. The CDR3 loop reads CASSEFRGRGNEQFF. Here the CDR3 DNA reads TGTGCCAGCAGTGAATTTCGGGGGCGCGGAAATGAGCAGTTCTTC. Full variable domain (missing parts from reference TRBV25-1 and TRBJ2-1): EADIYQTPRYLVIGTGKKITLECSQTMGHDKMYWYQQDPGMELHLIHYSYGVNSTEKGDLSSESTVSRIRTEHFPLTLESARPSHTSQYLCASSEFRGRGNEQFFGPGTRLTVL.

The chain has TRBV2 and TRBJ2-5, with TRBD1 identical over 10 bases. CDR1 is SNHLY and CDR2 is FYNNEI in the germline V gene. The V and J ends lost 4 bases and 0 bases, in that order; junction bases with no gene match: 11. The CDR3 spans 18 residues. For the CDR3, the DNA is TGTGCCAGCAGTGTGTTTGGGACAGGGGCGGGGTACCAAGAGACCCAGTACTTC. Translation gives CASSVFGTGAGYQETQYF.

The CDR3 coding sequence is TGCAGCGTCCAGGGTGGAGGGGCCCTGCCCTACGAGCAGTACTTC. It specifies CSVQGGGALPYEQYF. The V and J genes are TRBV29-1 and TRBJ2-5, with D perhaps TRBD2 (6 bases). The DNA end favors TRBJ2-7, so the J call may be wrong. CDR1 and CDR2 (germline): SQVTM, ANQGSEA. The length of the CDR3 is 15 residues.

The chain links TRBV4-1 to TRBJ2-7, with a tentative D call TRBD1 (6 bases). Trimming shortened V by 0 bases and J by 4 bases, and 13 bases separated the two germline ends. Germline CDR1 and CDR2: MGHRA and YSYEKL. The CDR3 contains 15 residues. CDR3 region: CASSQDYRVLYEQYF. The CDR3 DNA follows: TGCGCCAGCAGCCAAGACTACAGGGTCTTGTACGAGCAGTACTTC.

V usage is TRBV4-1 and J usage is TRBJ2-3; no definite D call. Trimming took off 4 bases at V and 1 base at J, with 12 bases between the two ends. Looked up from germline, CDR1 is MGHRA and CDR2 is YSYEKL. The CDR3 is 15 residues long. The CDR3 sequence is CASSRISSGTDTQYF. CDR3 DNA: TGCGCCAGCAGCCGGATTTCGTCGGGCACAGATACGCAGTATTTT.

V and J are TRBV6-6 and TRBJ2-7, with 9 bases identical to TRBD1. Germline assignment: CDR1 MNHNY and CDR2 SVGAGI (reference sequence). The CDR3 is 16 amino acids. Trimming at V came to 0 bases and at J to 2 bases, leaving 5 bases not matched to a gene. The CDR3 region is CASSYSGQGFTYEQYF. The CDR3 region has the DNA TGTGCCAGCAGTTACTCAGGACAGGGGTTTACCTACGAGCAGTACTTC.

The chain joins TRBV28 to TRBJ1-3; unclear D gene. V gave up 3 bases and J gave up 0 bases, with 15 bases separating them. Germline V gene lookup returns CDR1 MDHEN and CDR2 SYDVKM. This CDR3 has 17 amino acids. The CDR3, as DNA: TGTGCCAGCAGTTTTCGGGGTACGGTGAGCTCTGGAAACACCATATATTTT. Translation: CASSFRGTVSSGNTIYF. The full variable domain, rest sourced from reference TRBV28 and TRBJ1-3, is DVKVTQSSRYLVKRTGEKVFLECVQDMDHENMFWYRQDPGLGLRLIYFSYDVKMKEKGDIPEGYSVSREKKERFSLILESASTNQTSMYLCASSFRGTVSSGNTIYFGEGSWLTVV.

The chain couples TRBV28 to TRBJ2-3; 10 nucleotides match TRBD2. The J segment lost 5 bases and the V segment lost 3 bases, leaving 8 bases of the junction unmatched. This CDR3 spans 16 amino acids. Germline values: CDR1 MDHEN, CDR2 SYDVKM. CDR3 nucleotide sequence: TGTGCCAGCAGTTTTAGGAGCGGGAGGGCCGAAGATACGCAGTATTTT. Its protein is CASSFRSGRAEDTQYF.

The rearrangement links TRBV7-3 to TRBJ1-1; TRBD1 might be the D (6 bases). From germline, CDR1 is SGHTA and CDR2 FQGTGA. The V end was cut by 5 bases, the J end by 7 bases, with 17 bases between. This CDR3 contains 14 residues. The CDR3 DNA sequence: TGTGCCAGCAGCCCCGGCGGGGGGCAGGTTGAAGCTTTCTTT. It specifies CASSPGGGQVEAFF. Filled out from reference TRBV7-3 and TRBJ1-1, the complete variable domain reads GAGVSQTPSNKVTEKGKYVELRCDPISGHTALYWYRQSLGQGPEFLIYFQGTGAADDSGLPNDRFFAVRPEGSVSTLKIQRTERGDSAVYLCASSPGGGQVEAFFGQGTRLTVV.

The rearrangement joins TRBV6-1 to TRBJ1-3; TRBD1 matches 8 bases. CDR3 length: 15 residues. V lost 0 bases and J lost 4; bases outside the gene matches: 2. Germline CDR1 is MNHNS and CDR2 is SASEGT. CDR3 nucleotides: TGTGCCAGCAGTGAAGCCAGGGGGCTCGGAAACACCATATATTTT. Encoded protein: CASSEARGLGNTIYF.

This sequence joins TRBV6-5 and TRBJ1-1, with a possible D match to TRBD1 (6 bases). Trimming took off 10 bases at V and 4 bases at J, with 13 bases between the two ends. CDR1 is MNHEY, CDR2 SVGAGI, per germline. This CDR3 is 12 amino acids long. CDR3 nucleotides: TGTGCCACCTTAGTACAGGGCACTGAAGCTTTCTTT. Its protein is CATLVQGTEAFF.

V and J are TRBV5-1 and TRBJ1-2; 7 nucleotides line up with TRBD1. CDR1 and CDR2 from the germline V gene are SGHRS and YFSETQ. The CDR3 sequence is 13 residues long. Losses at the gene ends were 0 bases for V and 6 bases for J; bases not matched to a gene: 2. CDR3 nucleotides: TGCGCCAGCAGCTTGGCCCAGGGGGATGGCTACACCTTC. Translation gives CASSLAQGDGYTF.

This clone was seen only once. The chain is built from TRBV19 and TRBJ2-3, with TRBD2 matching over 9 bases. Germline loops: CDR1 LNHDA, CDR2 SQIVND (reference sequence). The CDR3 extends over 15 amino acids. The V and J ends lost 4 bases and 4 bases, in that order; junction bases with no gene match: 6. The CDR3 DNA is TGTGCCAGTAGTACGGCTAGCGGGAAGGCAGATACGCAGTATTTT. Protein product: CASSTASGKADTQYF.

This chain links TRBV2 with TRBJ2-5; 7 bases line up with TRBD2. Germline trimming cut 6 bases from V and 2 bases from J; bases unmatched to any gene: 3. The CDR3 consists of 13 residues. CDR1 is SNHLY and CDR2 is FYNNEI in the germline V gene. DNA for the CDR3: TGTGCCAGCAGACTAGCGCTTCAAGAGACCCAGTACTTC. As protein: CASRLALQETQYF.

The chain is built from TRBV6-5 and TRBJ2-7, with TRBD1 identical over 12 bases. V gave up 11 bases and J gave up 5 bases; unmatched junction bases: 1. CDR3 length: 11 amino acids. CDR1 is MNHEY and CDR2 is SVGAGI in the germline V gene. The CDR3 bases are TGTGCCGGGGACAGGGGGCACGAGCAGTACTTC. It encodes CAGDRGHEQYF.

This clone was counted a single time. V gene TRBV27 combines with J gene TRBJ2-2; D may correspond to TRBD1 or TRBD2 (6 bases each). V was trimmed by 9 bases and J by 5 bases, leaving 13 bases between them. From germline, CDR1 is MNHEY and CDR2 SMNVEV (reference sequence). The CDR3 has 13 amino acids. DNA of the CDR3: TGTGCCAGTTCGGGGGCAGTGACCGGGGAGCTGTTTTTT. Translating it yields CASSGAVTGELFF.

The V call is TRBV27, the J call TRBJ1-5; no clear D gene. Per germline, CDR1 MNHEY and CDR2 SMNVEV (reference sequence). This CDR3 comprises 13 residues. Trimming cost V 9 bases and J 3 bases, with 12 bases left between them. The DNA of the CDR3 is TGTGCCAGTAGGCTTGGCATCAATCAGCCCCAGCATTTT. As protein: CASRLGINQPQHF.

The chain uses TRBV28 and TRBJ1-1; the D is unclear. Looked up from germline, CDR1 is MDHEN and CDR2 is SYDVKM. The CDR3 runs to 17 residues. With 7 bases removed from V and 3 bases from J, the gap between germline ends came to 24 bases. CDR3 in DNA: TGTGCCAGCACTTCCGGGGTAACGGTTGAGTTGTACACTGAAGCTTTCTTT. This codes for CASTSGVTVELYTEAFF.

The chain is built from TRBV6-5 and TRBJ1-2, with TRBD1 identical over 7 bases. With V trimmed by 6 bases and J by 4 bases, 5 bases remained unmatched. Per germline, CDR1 MNHEY and CDR2 SVGAGI. The CDR3 is 13 amino acids. CDR3 in amino acids: CASREQGFYGYTF. The CDR3 nucleotides are TGTGCCAGCAGGGAACAGGGGTTCTATGGCTACACCTTC.

The V gene is TRBV18, the J gene TRBJ2-7; D may be TRBD1 (6 bases). V was clipped by 1 base and J by 4 bases, with 11 bases between them. Germline V gene sequence: CDR1 KGHSH, CDR2 LQKENI. The CDR3 loop spans 14 amino acids. The CDR3 protein is CASSPHRVRYEQYF. CDR3 nucleotide sequence: TGTGCCAGCTCACCACACAGGGTTAGGTACGAGCAGTACTTC.

The chain has TRBV5-1 and TRBJ2-7; TRBD2 might be the D (6 bases). Germline V CDR1 and CDR2: SGHRS, YFSETQ. The CDR3 has 16 residues. Deletions cut 0 bases from V and 1 base from J, with 14 bases between. CDR3: CASSLEGGVLSYEQYF. CDR3 nucleotide sequence: TGCGCCAGCAGCTTGGAGGGCGGGGTTTTATCCTACGAGCAGTACTTC.

The CDR3 reads CASSLALRGHGKTQYF. The CDR3 bases are TGTGCCAGCAGCTTAGCACTCAGGGGGCACGGAAAGACCCAGTACTTC. V usage is TRBV7-2 and J usage is TRBJ2-5; TRBD1 matches at 8 bases. Germline-derived CDR1 and CDR2 are SGHTA and FQGNSA. J gave up 6 bases and V 0 bases, and 9 bases lay outside the gene matches. The CDR3 has 16 residues.

V gene TRBV28 combines with J gene TRBJ2-2; D not resolved. Trimming shortened V by 5 bases and J by 6 bases, and 19 bases separated the two germline ends. Germline V lookup: CDR1 MDHEN, CDR2 SYDVKM. The CDR3 loop spans 16 amino acids. The CDR3 loop is CASSRPPSRAAGELFF. The CDR3, as DNA: TGTGCCAGCAGTCGCCCGCCCTCCCGGGCGGCCGGGGAGCTGTTTTTT.

The V and J genes are TRBV11-3 and TRBJ2-1; TRBD2 matches at 8 bases. V shed 2 bases and J 9 bases; nucleotides not matched to a gene: 3. CDR3 length: 13 amino acids. Germline CDR1 and CDR2: SGHNT and YENEEA. As DNA, the CDR3 is TGTGCCAGCAGCTTAAACGGGAGGGGTGAGCAGTTCTTC. This codes for CASSLNGRGEQFF.

The V and J genes are TRBV10-2 and TRBJ2-7, with D maybe TRBD1 (5 bases). The CDR3 length is 13 residues. V was trimmed by 2 bases and J by 1 base, leaving 6 bases between them. CDR1 WSHSY and CDR2 SAAADI come from the germline V gene. The chain's CDR3 is CASSERGSYEQYF. In nucleotides, the CDR3 is TGCGCCAGCAGTGAGAGGGGTTCCTACGAGCAGTACTTC.

The rearrangement joins TRBV27 to TRBJ2-7; 9 bases match TRBD1. This CDR3 region has 15 residues. Losses at the gene ends were 6 bases for V and 1 base for J; bases not matched to a gene: 7. Looked up from germline, CDR1 is MNHEY and CDR2 is SMNVEV (reference sequence). As DNA, the CDR3 is TGTGCCAGCAGCCCGGGACAGGGAGCGTCCTACGAGCAGTACTTC. Its protein is CASSPGQGASYEQYF.

The rearrangement links TRBV27 to TRBJ2-1; TRBD2 matches 10 bases. The V and J ends lost 2 bases and 6 bases, in that order; junction bases with no gene match: 16. The CDR3 sequence is 19 residues long. Per the germline V gene, CDR1 is MNHEY and CDR2 is SMNVEV (reference sequence). CDR3 in DNA: TGTGCCAGCAGTTTAGGCCCCGGTGCTAGCGGGAGTATGGGCAATGAGCAGTTCTTC. It is translated as CASSLGPGASGSMGNEQFF.